Sequencing of this TCR beta chain was carried out in a study of beta chain features in type 1 diabetes (dated by TCRdb to 2016 to 2019). Background on the whole study: Patients and healthy donors did not differ in mean age, gender distribution, total cell number or subset yield. A total of 107,917,701 sorted cells were examined across all samples, and the number of cells per subset was strongly correlated with RNA yield. The study compared the TCRB repertoires of sorted circulating CD4+ T cell subsets in recently diagnosed type 1 diabetes patients with those in matched healthy donors. Regulatory and stem cell-like memory subsets were obtained from only 8 patients and about 8 healthy donors, while naive and central memory subsets were obtained from all 30 or so donors. Here is what the overall study found, with its caveats: At VDJ recombination sites, patients with type 1 diabetes made fewer insertions and deleted more nucleotides, a pattern implying thymic rearrangement abnormalities. Because the HLA sub-analyses included only small numbers of individuals, any influence of HLA type on TCRB rearrangement was left unresolved. Type 1 diabetes patients showed a moderate but significant shortening of TCRB CDR3 length in all four CD4+ subsets. PCR may preferentially amplify shorter templates, but because patient and control samples were amplified and corrected together, any resulting skew would affect both groups equally. Because cDNA was sequenced instead of genomic DNA, highly expressing activated cells could be over-represented, though the groups showed no difference in activation or CD3 levels. Naive, central memory and regulatory TCRB repertoires appeared to be more similar among patients than among healthy donors.

From each donor, a single peripheral blood sample of around 0.12 L on average was drawn into heparinised tubes. A BD FACSAria II and a panel including CD45RO, CCR7, CD25, CD127, CD95 and CD27 were used to sort naive, central memory, regulatory and stem cell-like memory CD4+ T cells. Every sorted population had a purity above 95%. Right away, PBMCs were isolated by Lymphoprep density gradient centrifugation and were stained directly, with no culture step. Samples were stained and sorted in pairs, with one healthy donor and one patient per experiment, so that batch effects were minimized. The entire amount of isolated RNA was reverse transcribed using the High Capacity cDNA Reverse Transcription Kit, so the sequenced TCRB transcripts were expressed ones. Naive, central memory and regulatory T cell samples underwent deep immunoSEQ sequencing, averaging around 4 million total reads per sample. After sorted cells were lysed in RLT buffer, RNA was extracted with DNase-treated RNeasy Micro or Mini kits, with the choice depending on cell number. To prevent cross-contamination, each cell subset was processed individually, whereas patient and healthy donor samples were processed jointly. TCRB sequences were amplified from cDNA with the immunoSEQ multiplex PCR, producing 87-bp fragments spanning the CDR3 region. Sequencing of the amplicons was done on the Illumina HiSeq platform. Processing in the source paper ran as follows. PCR bias was computationally corrected using synthetic template baselines, reads within Hamming distance 2 were collapsed, and singletons that could not be merged were discarded. Reads were aligned to IMGT to assign V, D and J genes, CDR3 length, and insertions or deletions at six rearrangement sites. Within each subset, clonotype counts were normalized to sorted cell number, and only after that were true diversity and Gini coefficients computed with the tcR R package. Repertoire sharing was quantified using the overlap coefficient calculated on TCRB nucleotide sequences. The table was pulled from immuneACCESS by TCRdb, which kept in-frame rearrangements only. Such tables lose some clones; where checked, under half of the loss comes from unresolved V genes, and the rest has no known cause. Clone size and the V and J calls come from that table; the DNA yielded D and trimming. The sample table lists 150,000 or so clones, 8% to 8.5% of them with a count of one. The ten largest clones represent over 0.5% of the sample.

The CDR3 runs 14 residues from the cysteine to the phenylalanine. The DNA shown is the 42-base CDR3, in frame from base 1. The germline V gene encodes CDR1 SNHLY and CDR2 FYNNEI. The germline ends are 10 bases apart after V is trimmed by 4 bases and J by 4 bases. A remark on this clone: No cognate antigen has been identified for it. No much larger clone is present one base from it, and per-base qualities are unavailable.

Sequencing was done on a sample of central memory CD4+ T cells from blood. The V and J segments used are TRBV2 and TRBJ2-2, and the D gene may be TRBD1, 6 bases matching. The origin of this receptor is a woman in her late teens or twenties with type 1 diabetes. This receptor carries the CDR3 CASSGTGSTGELFF. The nucleotides are TGTGCCAGCAGTGGAACAGGGTCCACCGGGGAGCTGTTTTTT.